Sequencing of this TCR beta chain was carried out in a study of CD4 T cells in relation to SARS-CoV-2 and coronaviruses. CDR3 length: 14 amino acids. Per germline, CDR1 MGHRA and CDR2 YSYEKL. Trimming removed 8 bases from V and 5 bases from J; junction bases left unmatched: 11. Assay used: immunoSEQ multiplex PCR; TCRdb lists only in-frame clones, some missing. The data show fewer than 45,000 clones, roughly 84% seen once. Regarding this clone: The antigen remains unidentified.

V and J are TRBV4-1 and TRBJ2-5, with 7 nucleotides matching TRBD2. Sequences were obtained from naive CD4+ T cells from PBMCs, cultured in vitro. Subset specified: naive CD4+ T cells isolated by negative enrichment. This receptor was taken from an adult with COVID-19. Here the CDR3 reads CASRFRRESETQYF. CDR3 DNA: TGCGCCAGCCGGTTTCGGCGGGAGTCGGAGACCCAGTACTTC.